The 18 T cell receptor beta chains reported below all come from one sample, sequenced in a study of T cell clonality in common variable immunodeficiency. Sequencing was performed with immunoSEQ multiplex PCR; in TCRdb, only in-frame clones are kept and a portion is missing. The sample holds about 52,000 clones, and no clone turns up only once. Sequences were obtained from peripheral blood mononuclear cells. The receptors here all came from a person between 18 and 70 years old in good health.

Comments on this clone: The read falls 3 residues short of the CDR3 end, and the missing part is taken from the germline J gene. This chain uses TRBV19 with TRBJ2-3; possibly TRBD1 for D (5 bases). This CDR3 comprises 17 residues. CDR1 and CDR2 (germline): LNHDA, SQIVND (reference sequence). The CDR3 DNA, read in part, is TGTGCCACCCTATGGTATATTTGGACACTCGATGTTCAGCCG. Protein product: CATLWYIWTLDVQP. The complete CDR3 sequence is CATLWYIWTLDVQPQYF.

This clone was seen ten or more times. The CDR3 bases that were read are TGTGCCAGTAGTATAGGCCGCAGCGTGAACACCGGGGAG. Translated, it gives CASSIGRSVNTGE. The full CDR3 sequence reads CASSIGRSVNTGELFF. The V gene is TRBV19, the J gene TRBJ2-2, with D hard to call. The read falls 3 residues short of the CDR3 end, and the missing part is taken from the germline J gene. The germline V gene has CDR1 LNHDA and CDR2 SQIVND (reference sequence). This CDR3 has 16 amino acids. The V gene lost 1 base and the J gene lost 1 base, with 10 bases spanning the gap. The full variable domain, its missing parts supplied by reference TRBV19 and TRBJ2-2, is DGGITQSPKYLFRKEGQNVTLSCEQNLNHDAMYWYRQDPGQGLRLIYYSQIVNDFQKGDIAEGYSVSREKKESFPLTVTSAQKNPTAFYLCASSIGRSVNTGELFFGEGSRLTVL.

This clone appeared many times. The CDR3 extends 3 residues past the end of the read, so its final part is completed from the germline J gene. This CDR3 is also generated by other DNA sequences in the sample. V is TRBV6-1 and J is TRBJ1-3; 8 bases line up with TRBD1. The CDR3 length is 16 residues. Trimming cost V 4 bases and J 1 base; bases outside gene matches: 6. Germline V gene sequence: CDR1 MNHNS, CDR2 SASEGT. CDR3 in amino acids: CASSGTGQVSGNTIYF. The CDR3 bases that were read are TGTGCCAGCAGTGGGACGGGACAGGTGTCTGGAAACACC.

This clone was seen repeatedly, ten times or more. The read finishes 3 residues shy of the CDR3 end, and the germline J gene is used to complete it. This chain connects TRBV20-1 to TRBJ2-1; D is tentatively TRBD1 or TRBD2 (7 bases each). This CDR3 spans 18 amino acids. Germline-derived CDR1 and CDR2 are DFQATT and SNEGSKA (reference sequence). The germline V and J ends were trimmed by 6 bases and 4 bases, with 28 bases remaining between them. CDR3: CSARDSWEGLRPYNEQFF. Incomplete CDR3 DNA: TGCAGTGCCCGGGACAGTTGGGAGGGTTTACGTCCGTACAATGAG.

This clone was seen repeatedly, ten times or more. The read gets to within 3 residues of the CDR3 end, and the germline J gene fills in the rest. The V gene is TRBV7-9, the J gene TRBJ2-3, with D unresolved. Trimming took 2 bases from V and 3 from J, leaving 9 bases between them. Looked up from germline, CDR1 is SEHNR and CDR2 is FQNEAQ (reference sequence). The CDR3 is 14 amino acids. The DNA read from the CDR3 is TGTGCCAGCAGCTTATTGGCAGAAACAGATACG. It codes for CASSLLAETDT. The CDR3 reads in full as CASSLLAETDTQYF.

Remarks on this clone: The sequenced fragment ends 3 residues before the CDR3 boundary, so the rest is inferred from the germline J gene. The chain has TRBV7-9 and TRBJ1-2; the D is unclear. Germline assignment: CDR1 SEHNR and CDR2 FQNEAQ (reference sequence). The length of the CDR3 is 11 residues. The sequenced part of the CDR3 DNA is TGTGCCAGTGCGAACTCCTACGAC. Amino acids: CASANSYD. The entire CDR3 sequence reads CASANSYDYTF. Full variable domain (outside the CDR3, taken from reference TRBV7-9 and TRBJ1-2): DTGVSQNPRHKITKRGQNVTFRCDPISEHNRLYWYRQTLGQGPEFLTYFQNEAQLEKSRLLSDRFSAERPKGSFSTLEIQRTEQGDSAMYLCASANSYDYTFGSGTRLTVV.

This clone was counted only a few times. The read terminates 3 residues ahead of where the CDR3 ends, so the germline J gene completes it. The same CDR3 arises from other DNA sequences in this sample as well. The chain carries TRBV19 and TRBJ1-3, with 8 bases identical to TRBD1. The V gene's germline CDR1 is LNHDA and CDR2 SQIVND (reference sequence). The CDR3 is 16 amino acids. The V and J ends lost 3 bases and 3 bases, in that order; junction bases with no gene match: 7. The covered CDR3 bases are TGTGCCAGTAGTATTCTGCAGGGGGCAAATGGAAACACC. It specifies CASSILQGANGNT. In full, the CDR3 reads CASSILQGANGNTIYF.

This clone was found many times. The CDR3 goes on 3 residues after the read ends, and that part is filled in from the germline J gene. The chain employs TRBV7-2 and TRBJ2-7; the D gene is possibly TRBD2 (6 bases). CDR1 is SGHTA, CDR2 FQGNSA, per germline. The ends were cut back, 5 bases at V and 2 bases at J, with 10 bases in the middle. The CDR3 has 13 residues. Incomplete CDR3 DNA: TGTGCCAGCAGCCCCCGGACTACCTACGAG. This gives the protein CASSPRTTYE. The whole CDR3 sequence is CASSPRTTYEQYF.

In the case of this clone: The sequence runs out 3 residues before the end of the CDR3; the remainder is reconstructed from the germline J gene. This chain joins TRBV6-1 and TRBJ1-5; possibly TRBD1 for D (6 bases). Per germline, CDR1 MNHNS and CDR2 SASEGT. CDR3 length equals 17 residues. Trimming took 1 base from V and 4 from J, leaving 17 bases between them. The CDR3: CASSEGGLEMRNQPQHF. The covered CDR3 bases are TGTGCCAGCAGTGAAGGGGGGCTAGAGATGAGAAATCAGCCC.

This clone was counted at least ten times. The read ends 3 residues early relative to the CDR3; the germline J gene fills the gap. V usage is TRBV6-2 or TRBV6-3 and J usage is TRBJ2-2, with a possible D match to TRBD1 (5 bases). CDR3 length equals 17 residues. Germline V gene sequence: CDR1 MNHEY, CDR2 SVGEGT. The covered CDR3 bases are TGTGCCAGCAGTAAACCTACAGGATTTTCAACTAATGAAAAG. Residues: CASSKPTGFSTNEK. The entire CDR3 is CASSKPTGFSTNEKLFF.

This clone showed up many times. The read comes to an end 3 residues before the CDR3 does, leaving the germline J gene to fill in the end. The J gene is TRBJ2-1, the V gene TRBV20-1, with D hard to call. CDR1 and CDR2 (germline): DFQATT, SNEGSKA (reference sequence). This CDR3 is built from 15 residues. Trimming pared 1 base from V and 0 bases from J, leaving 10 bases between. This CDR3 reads CSARVPASSYNEQFF. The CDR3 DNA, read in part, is TGCAGTGCTAGAGTCCCGGCTAGCTCCTACAATGAG.

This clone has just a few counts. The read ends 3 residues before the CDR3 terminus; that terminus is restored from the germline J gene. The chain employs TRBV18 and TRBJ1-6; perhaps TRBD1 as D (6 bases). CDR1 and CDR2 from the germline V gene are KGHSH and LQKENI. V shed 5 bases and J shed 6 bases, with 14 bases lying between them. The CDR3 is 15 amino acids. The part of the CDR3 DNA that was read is TGTGCCAGCTCATCGGGCACAGGGACTAATTCACCC. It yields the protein CASSSGTGTNSP. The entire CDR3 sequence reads CASSSGTGTNSPLHF.

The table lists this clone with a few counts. The CDR3 DNA, read in part, is TGTGCCTGGAACCCTGGGGCCAACGTG. Translation gives CAWNPGANV. The CDR3 in its entirety is CAWNPGANVLFF. The chain employs TRBV30 and TRBJ2-2; tentatively, D is TRBD1 (5 bases). The read falls 3 residues short of the CDR3 end, and the missing part is taken from the germline J gene. This CDR3 region has 12 residues. The germline V gene encodes CDR1 GTSNPN and CDR2 SVGIG (reference sequence).

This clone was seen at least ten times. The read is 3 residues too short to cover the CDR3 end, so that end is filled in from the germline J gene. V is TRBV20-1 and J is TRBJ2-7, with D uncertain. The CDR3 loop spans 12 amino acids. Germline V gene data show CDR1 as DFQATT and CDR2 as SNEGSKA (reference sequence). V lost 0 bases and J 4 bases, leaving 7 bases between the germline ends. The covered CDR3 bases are TGCAGTGCTAGAGATTCTAGATACGAG. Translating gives CSARDSRYE. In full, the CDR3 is CSARDSRYEQYF.

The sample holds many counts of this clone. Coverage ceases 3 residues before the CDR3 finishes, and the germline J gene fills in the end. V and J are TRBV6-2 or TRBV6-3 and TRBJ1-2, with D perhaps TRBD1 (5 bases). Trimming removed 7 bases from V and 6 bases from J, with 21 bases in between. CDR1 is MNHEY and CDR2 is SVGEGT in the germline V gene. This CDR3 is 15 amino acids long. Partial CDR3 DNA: TGTGCCAGCATTGAGGTAACCGGACACATGAATGGC. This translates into CASIEVTGHMNG. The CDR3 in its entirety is CASIEVTGHMNGYTF.

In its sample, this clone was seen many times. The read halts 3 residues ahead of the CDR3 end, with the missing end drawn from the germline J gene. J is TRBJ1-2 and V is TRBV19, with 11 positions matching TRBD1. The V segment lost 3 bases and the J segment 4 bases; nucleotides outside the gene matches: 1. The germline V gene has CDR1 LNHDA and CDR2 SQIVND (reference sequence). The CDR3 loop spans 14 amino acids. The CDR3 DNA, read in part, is TGTGCCAGTAGTATGGGGACAGGGGGCTATGGC. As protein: CASSMGTGGYG. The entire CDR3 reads CASSMGTGGYGYTF.

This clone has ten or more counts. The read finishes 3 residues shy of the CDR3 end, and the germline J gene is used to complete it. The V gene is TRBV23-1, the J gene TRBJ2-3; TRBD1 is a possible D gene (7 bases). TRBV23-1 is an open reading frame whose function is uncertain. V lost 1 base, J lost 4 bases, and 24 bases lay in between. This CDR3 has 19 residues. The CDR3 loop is CASSQLSGDRSGQADTQYF. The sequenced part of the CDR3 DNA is TGCGCCAGCAGTCAATTATCGGGAGACCGTTCCGGACAGGCAGATACG.

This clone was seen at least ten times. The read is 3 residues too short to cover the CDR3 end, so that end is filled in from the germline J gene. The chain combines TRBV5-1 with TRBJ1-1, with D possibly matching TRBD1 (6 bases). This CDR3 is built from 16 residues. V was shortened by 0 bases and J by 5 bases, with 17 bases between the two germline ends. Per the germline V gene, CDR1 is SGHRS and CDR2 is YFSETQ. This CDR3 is CASSLGGRGEWTEAFF. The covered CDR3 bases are TGCGCCAGCAGCTTGGGGGGCAGGGGAGAGTGGACTGAA.